This T cell receptor beta chain was found in a study of CD8+ T cells in alopecia areata. On the study more broadly: Those treated were given oral tofacitinib at 5 to 10 mg twice daily.

Concerning this clone: Its antigen is unidentified.

Study-level points and caveats: TCR sharing was clearer in mice than between patients, perhaps partly owing to patient HLA diversity. Across lesional scalp, and particularly alopecia totalis/universalis, clonality surpassed that of normal scalp.

V dropped 0 bases and J dropped 2 bases, with 14 bases sitting between them. Per the germline V gene, CDR1 is LNHNV and CDR2 is YYDKDF (reference sequence). The CDR3 spans 16 residues. Peripheral blood samples and lesional scalp punch biopsies were obtained from alopecia areata patients. RNA was isolated and reverse transcribed to cDNA, the sequencing template. Profiled with immunoSEQ multiplex PCR; TCRdb holds only in-frame clones, not every one. The table has 150,000 or so clones, over 70% seen once; the top ten hold around 16%. The TCR sequence derives from a human donor with alopecia areata. The V gene is TRBV15, the J gene TRBJ2-7; D possibly corresponds to TRBD1 (5 bases). The sample consisted of CD8+ T cells sorted from blood, taken at week 0. In DNA form, the CDR3 reads TGTGCCACCAGCAGAGATTTAGAGACAGACACCTACGAGCAGTACTTC. It translates to CATSRDLETDTYEQYF.